The source of this T cell receptor (beta chain) is a study of OX40 agonist ivuxolimab in advanced cancers. Peripheral blood came from all dose cohorts at three timepoints. Profiled with immunoSEQ multiplex PCR; TCRdb holds only in-frame clones, not every one. This repertoire shows tens of thousands of clones, roughly 79% found once; its top ten account for about 22%. The sequencing here drew on CD4+ or CD8+ T cells sorted from blood, taken in a trial of the OX40 agonist ivuxolimab. The sequence was obtained from an adult with an advanced solid tumor such as melanoma, head and neck, liver or kidney cancer.

This CDR3 is CSARTGDTQYF. CDR3 bases: TGCAGTGCTAGAACGGGGGATACGCAGTATTTT. The chain links TRBV20-1 to TRBJ2-3; D might be TRBD2 (5 bases). The CDR3 contains 11 residues. Germline V gene sequence: CDR1 DFQATT, CDR2 SNEGSKA (reference sequence). The ends were cut back, 2 bases at V and 6 bases at J, with 6 bases in the middle.